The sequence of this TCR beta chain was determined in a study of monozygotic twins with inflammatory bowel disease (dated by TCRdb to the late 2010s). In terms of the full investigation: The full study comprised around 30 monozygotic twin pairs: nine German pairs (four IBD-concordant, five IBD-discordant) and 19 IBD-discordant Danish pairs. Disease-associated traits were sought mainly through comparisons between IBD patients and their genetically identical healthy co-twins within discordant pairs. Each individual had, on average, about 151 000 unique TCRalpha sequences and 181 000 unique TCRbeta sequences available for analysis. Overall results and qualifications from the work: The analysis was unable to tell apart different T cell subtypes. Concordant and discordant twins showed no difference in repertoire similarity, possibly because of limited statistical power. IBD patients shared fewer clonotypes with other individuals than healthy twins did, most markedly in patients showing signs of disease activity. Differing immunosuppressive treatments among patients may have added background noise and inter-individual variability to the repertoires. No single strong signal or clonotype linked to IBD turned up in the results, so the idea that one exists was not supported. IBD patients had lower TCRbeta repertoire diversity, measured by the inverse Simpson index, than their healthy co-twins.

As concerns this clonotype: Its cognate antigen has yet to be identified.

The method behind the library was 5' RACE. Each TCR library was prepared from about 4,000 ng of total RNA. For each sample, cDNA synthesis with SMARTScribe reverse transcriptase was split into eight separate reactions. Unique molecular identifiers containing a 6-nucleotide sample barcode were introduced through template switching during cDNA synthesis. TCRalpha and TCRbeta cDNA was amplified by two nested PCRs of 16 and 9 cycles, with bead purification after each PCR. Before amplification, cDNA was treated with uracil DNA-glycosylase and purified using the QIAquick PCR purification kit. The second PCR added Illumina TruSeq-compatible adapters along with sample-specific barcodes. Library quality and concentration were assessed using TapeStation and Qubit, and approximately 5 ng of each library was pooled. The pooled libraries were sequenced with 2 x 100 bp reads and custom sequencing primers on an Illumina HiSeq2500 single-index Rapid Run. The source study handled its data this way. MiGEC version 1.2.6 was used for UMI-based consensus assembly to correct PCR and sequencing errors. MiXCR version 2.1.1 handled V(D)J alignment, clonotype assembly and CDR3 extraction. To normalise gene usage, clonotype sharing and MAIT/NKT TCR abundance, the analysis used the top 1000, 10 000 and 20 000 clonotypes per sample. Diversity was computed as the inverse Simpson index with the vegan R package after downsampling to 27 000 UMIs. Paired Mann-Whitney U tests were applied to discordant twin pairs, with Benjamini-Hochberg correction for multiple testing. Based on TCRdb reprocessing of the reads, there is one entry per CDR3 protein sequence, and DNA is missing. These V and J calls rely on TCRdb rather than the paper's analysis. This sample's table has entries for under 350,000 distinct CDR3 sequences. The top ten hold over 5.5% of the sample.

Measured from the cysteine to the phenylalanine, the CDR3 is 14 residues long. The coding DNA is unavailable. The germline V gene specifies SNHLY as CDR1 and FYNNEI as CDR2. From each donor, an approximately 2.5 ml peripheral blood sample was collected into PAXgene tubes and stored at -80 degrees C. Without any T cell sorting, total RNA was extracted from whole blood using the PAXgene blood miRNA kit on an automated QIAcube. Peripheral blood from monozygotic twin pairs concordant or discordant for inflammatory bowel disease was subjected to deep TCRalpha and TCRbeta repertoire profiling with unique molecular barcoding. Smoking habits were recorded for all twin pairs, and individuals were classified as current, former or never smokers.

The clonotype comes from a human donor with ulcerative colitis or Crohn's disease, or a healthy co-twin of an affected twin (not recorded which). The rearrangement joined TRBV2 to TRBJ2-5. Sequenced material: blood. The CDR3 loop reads CASRPTWAAETQYF.